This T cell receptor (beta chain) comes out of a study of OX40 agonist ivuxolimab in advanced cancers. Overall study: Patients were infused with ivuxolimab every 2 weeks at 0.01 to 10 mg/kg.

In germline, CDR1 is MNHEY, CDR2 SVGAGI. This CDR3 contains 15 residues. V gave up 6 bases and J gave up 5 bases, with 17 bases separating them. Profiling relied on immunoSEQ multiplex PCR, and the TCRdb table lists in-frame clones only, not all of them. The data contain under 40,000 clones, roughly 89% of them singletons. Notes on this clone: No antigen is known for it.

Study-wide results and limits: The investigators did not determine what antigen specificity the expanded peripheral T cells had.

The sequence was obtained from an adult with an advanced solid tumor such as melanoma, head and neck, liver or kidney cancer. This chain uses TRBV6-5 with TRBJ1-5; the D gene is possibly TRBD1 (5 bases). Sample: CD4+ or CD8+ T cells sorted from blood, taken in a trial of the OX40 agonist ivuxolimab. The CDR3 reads CASRTVSGFDQPQHF. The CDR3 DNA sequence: TGTGCCAGCAGGACAGTATCTGGGTTCGATCAGCCCCAGCATTTT.